This T cell receptor (beta chain) appears in the sequencing data of a study of blood T cell repertoires in COVID-19. About the study: Collection of acute and convalescent COVID-19 samples took place in the United States, Italy and Spain.

Authors' processing steps: Quantification of nucleated cells was approximated via reference gene primer amplification. Sequencing was performed with immunoSEQ multiplex PCR; in TCRdb, only in-frame clones are kept and a portion is missing. V and J calls and clone size are copied from that table; D and trimming were computed from the DNA. The table shows approximately 110,000 clones, with 69% occurring only once. Germline V gene lookup returns CDR1 MGHRA and CDR2 YSYEKL. The CDR3 totals 15 residues. For this clone: At one boundary the junction diverges from the germline segment, which might be a read error.

This receptor was taken from an elderly man with acute or convalescent COVID-19. The genes are TRBV4-1 and TRBJ2-2; D is possibly TRBD1 (7 bases). Input material: peripheral blood. This CDR3 reads CASSQAGGFTVELFF. The CDR3, as DNA: TGCGCCAGCAGCCAAGCAGGGGGGTTTACCGTGGAGCTGTTTTTT.